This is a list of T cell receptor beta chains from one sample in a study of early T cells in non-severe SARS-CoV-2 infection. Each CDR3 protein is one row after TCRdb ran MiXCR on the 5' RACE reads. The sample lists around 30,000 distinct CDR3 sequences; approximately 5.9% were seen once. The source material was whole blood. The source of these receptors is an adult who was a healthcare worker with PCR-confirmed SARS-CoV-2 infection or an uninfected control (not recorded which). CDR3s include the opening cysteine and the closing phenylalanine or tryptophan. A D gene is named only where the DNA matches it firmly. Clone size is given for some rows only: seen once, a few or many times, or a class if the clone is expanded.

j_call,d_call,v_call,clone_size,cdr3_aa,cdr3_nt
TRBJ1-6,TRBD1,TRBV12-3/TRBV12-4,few,CASRDRGDSPLHF,TGTGCCAGCAGGGACAGGGGTGATTCACCCCTCCACTTT
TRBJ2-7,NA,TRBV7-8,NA,CASSPGRFSYEQYF,TGTGCCAGCAGCCCGGGGCGATTCTCCTACGAGCAGTACTTC
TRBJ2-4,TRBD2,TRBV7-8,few,CASSLPGLAGNIQYF,TGTGCCAGCAGCTTGCCGGGACTAGCCGGAAACATTCAGTACTTC
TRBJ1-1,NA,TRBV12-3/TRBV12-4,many,CASSLDGRKAFF,TGTGCCAGCAGTTTAGACGGTCGAAAAGCTTTCTTT
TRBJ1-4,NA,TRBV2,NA,CASMREINEKLFF,TGTGCCAGCATGAGGGAAATAAATGAAAAACTGTTTTTT
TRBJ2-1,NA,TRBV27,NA,CASSAGPSSYNEQFF,TGTGCCAGCTCCGCCGGGCCCAGCTCCTACAATGAGCAGTTCTTC
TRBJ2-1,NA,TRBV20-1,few,CSARKNSNEQFF,TGCAGTGCTAGAAAGAATTCCAATGAGCAGTTCTTC
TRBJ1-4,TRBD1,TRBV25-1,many,CASSVTGGHEKLFF,TGTGCCAGCAGTGTAACAGGGGGGCACGAAAAACTGTTTTTT
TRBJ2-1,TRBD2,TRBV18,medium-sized,CASSLAGKMNEQFF,TGTGCCAGCTCACTAGCGGGGAAAATGAATGAGCAGTTCTTC
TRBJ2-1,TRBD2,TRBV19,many,CASRDSGITYNEQFF,TGTGCCAGTAGGGATAGCGGGATCACCTACAATGAGCAGTTCTTC
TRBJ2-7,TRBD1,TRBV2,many,CASSRTGRNYEQYF,TGTGCCAGCTCAAGGACAGGGAGGAACTACGAGCAGTACTTC
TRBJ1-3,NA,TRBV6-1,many,CASSESVPGNTIYF,TGTGCCAGCAGTGAGTCTGTCCCTGGAAACACCATATATTTT
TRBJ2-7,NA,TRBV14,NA,CASSQLGSVTGDYEQYF,TGTGCCAGCAGCCAACTCGGCTCGGTCACGGGGGACTACGAGCAGTACTTC
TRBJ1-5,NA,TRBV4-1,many,CASSQWGQSNQPQHF,TGCGCCAGCAGCCAATGGGGACAAAGCAATCAGCCCCAGCATTTT
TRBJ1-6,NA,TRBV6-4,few,CASSSRLSSPLHF,TGTGCCAGCTCTTCGCGTCTATCATCACCCCTCCACTTT
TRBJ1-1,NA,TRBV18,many,CASSPPGPTEAFF,TGTGCCAGCTCACCACCAGGTCCCACTGAAGCTTTCTTT
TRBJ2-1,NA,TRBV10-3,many,CAISESESSYNEQFF,TGTGCCATCAGTGAGTCAGAAAGCTCCTACAATGAGCAGTTCTTC
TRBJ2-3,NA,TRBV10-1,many,CASSPGAPSTDTQYF,TGCGCCAGCAGCCCGGGAGCTCCTAGCACAGATACGCAGTATTTT
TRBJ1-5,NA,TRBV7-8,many,CASSLWSTANRQPQHF,TGTGCCAGCAGCCTCTGGTCGACAGCGAATAGGCAGCCCCAGCATTTT
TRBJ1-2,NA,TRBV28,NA,CASSFLDGYTF,TGTGCCAGCAGTTTTCTCGATGGCTACACCTTC
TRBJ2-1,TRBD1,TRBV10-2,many,CASVRDRGRNEQFF,TGCGCCAGCGTCCGGGACAGGGGGAGGAATGAGCAGTTCTTC
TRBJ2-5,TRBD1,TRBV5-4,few,CASSPRTGQETQYF,TGTGCCAGCAGCCCCCGGACAGGCCAAGAGACCCAGTACTTC
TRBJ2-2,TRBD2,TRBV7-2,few,CASSSLAGGGELFF,TGTGCCAGCAGCTCACTAGCGGGAGGCGGGGAGCTGTTTTTT
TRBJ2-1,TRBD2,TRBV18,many,CASSPPSGTSGSDEQFF,TGTGCCAGCTCACCACCTTCCGGGACTAGCGGGAGCGATGAGCAGTTCTTC
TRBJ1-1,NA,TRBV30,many,CAWIGTANTEAFF,TGTGCCTGGATCGGGACGGCTAACACTGAAGCTTTCTTT
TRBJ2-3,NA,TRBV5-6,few,CASAYEGRLTDTQYF,TGTGCCAGCGCCTACGAAGGGAGGCTCACAGATACGCAGTATTTT
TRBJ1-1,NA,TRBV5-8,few,CASSLAGELTEAFF,TGTGCCAGCAGCCTTGCGGGGGAGCTCACTGAAGCTTTCTTT
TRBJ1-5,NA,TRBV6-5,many,CASSYSNEGSPQHF,TGTGCCAGCAGTTACTCGAACGAGGGATCGCCCCAGCATTTT
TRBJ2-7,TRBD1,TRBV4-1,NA,CASSQGTGETYEQYF,TGCGCCAGCAGCCAGGGAACAGGGGAAACCTACGAGCAGTACTTC
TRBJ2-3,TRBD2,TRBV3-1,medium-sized,CASSQASAGGTDTQYF,TGTGCCAGCAGCCAAGCTTCAGCGGGAGGGACAGATACGCAGTATTTT
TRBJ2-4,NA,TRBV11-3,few,CASSLGLTSNIQYF,TGTGCCAGCAGCTTAGGGCTGACATCAAACATTCAGTACTTC
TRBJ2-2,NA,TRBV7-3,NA,CASSADRTGELFF,TGTGCCAGCAGCGCCGACAGAACCGGGGAGCTGTTTTTT
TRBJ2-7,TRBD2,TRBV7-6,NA,CASSYASGRLVEQYF,TGTGCCAGCAGCTATGCTAGCGGGAGGCTTGTCGAGCAGTACTTC
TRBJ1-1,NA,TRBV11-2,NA,CASSLETGNTEAFF,TGTGCCAGCAGCTTAGAGACGGGGAACACTGAAGCTTTCTTT
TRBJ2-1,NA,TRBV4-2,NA,CASSHGTGRGDEQFF,TGTGCCAGCAGCCACGGGACGGGGCGAGGCGATGAGCAGTTCTTC
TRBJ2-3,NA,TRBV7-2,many,CASSFDIRSTQYF,TGTGCCAGCAGCTTTGACATCAGGAGTACGCAGTATTTT
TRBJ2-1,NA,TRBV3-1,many,CASSQRYNEQFF,TGTGCCAGCAGCCAAAGGTACAATGAGCAGTTCTTC
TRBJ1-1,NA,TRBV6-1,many,CASKGMGLLAFF,TGTGCCAGCAAGGGGATGGGCCTTCTGGCTTTCTTT
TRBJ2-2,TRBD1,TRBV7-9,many,CASSSPTGSTGELFF,TGTGCCAGCAGCTCTCCGACAGGGAGCACCGGGGAGCTGTTTTTT
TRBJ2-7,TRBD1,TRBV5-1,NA,CASSLTPGQVDEQYF,TGCGCCAGCAGCTTAACACCGGGACAGGTAGACGAGCAGTACTTC
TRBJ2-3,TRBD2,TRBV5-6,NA,CASSLRTTSAQYF,TGTGCCAGCAGCTTACGTACGACTAGCGCGCAGTATTTT
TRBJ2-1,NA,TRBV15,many,CATSRGDLNNEQFF,TGTGCCACCAGCAGAGGGGACTTAAACAATGAGCAGTTCTTC
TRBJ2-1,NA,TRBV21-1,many,CASSPRALKEQFF,TGTGCCAGCAGCCCTCGCGCCCTTAAAGAGCAGTTCTTC
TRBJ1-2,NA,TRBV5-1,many,CASSAGPRTDNYGYTF,TGCGCCAGCAGCGCCGGGCCCCGGACCGATAACTATGGCTACACCTTC
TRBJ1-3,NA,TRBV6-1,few,CASSEVAGNTIYF,TGTGCCAGCAGTGAAGTCGCTGGAAACACCATATATTTT
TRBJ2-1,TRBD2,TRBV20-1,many,CSAGGLAGGPLKNNEQFF,TGCAGTGCTGGGGGACTAGCGGGAGGGCCTCTGAAGAACAATGAGCAGTTCTTC
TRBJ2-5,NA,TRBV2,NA,CASTSGSDQETQYF,TGTGCCAGTACTTCAGGGAGCGACCAAGAGACCCAGTACTTC
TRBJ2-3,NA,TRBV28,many,CASSLAGEDTQYF,TGTGCCAGCAGTTTGGCCGGGGAAGATACGCAGTATTTT
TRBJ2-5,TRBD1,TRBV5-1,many,CASSLTGDAVETQYF,TGCGCCAGCAGCTTAACAGGGGACGCGGTAGAGACCCAGTACTTC
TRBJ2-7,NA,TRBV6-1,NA,CALWDGFSYEQYF,TGTGCCCTATGGGACGGATTTTCCTACGAGCAGTACTTC